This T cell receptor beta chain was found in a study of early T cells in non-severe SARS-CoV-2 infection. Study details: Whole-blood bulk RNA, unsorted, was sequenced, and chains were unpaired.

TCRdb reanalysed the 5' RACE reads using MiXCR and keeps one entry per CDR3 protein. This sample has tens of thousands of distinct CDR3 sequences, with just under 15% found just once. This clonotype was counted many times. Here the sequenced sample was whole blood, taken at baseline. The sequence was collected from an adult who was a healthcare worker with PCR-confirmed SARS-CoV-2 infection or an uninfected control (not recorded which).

The CDR3 nucleotides read TGCGCCAGCAGTTCCGACAGAAAGCAGCCCCAGCATTTT. This sequence encodes CASSSDRKQPQHF. The chain is built from TRBV10-2 and TRBJ1-5; D might be TRBD1 (5 bases). The ends were cut back, 5 bases at V and 7 bases at J, with 12 bases in the middle. The CDR3 consists of 13 residues. CDR1 WSHSY and CDR2 SAAADI come from the germline V gene.